This T cell receptor beta chain came from a study of blood T cell repertoires in COVID-19. Study information: Acute and convalescent COVID-19 specimens originated in the United States, Italy and Spain. Nucleic acid was either cDNA or gDNA, and it came from T cells, B-cell-depleted T cells, or PBMCs.

Concerning this clone: The junction departs from the called germline gene at one end, perhaps through a read error.

In the original analysis: Amplification of reference gene primers provided the estimated nucleated cell counts. Sequencing was performed with immunoSEQ multiplex PCR; in TCRdb, only in-frame clones are kept and a portion is missing. The V and J calls and clone size come from that table; D and trimming were worked out from the DNA. Altogether 150,000 to 200,000 clones are present, about 88% being singletons, with the ten largest covering under 2%. Material for sequencing was peripheral blood. The sequence was collected from a man aged 18 to 29 who had recovered from COVID-19.

CDR3 sequence (DNA): TGTGCCAGCTCCCCACCCGGACAGCTTCTATATCAGACTGAAGCTTTCTTT. This encodes CASSPPGQLLYQTEAFF. J is TRBJ1-1 and V is TRBV18; D perhaps matches TRBD1 (6 bases). The CDR3 contains 17 residues. CDR1 KGHSH and CDR2 LQKENI come from the germline V gene.